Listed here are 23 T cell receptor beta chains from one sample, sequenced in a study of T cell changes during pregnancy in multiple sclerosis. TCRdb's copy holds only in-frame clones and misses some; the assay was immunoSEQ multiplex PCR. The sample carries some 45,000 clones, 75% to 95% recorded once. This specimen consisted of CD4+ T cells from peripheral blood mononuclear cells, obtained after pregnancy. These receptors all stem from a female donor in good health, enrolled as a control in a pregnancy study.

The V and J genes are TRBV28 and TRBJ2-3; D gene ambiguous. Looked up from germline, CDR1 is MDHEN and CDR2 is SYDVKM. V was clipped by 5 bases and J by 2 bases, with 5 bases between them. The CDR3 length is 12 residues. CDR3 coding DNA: TGTGCCAGCAGTGTAAACACAGATACGCAGTATTTT. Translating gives CASSVNTDTQYF.

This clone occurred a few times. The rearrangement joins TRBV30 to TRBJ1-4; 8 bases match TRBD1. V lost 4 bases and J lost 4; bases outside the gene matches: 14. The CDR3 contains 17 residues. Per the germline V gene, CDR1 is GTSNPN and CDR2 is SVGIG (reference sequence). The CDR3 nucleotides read TGTGCCTGGAAAAATGGGCCCGAGACAGGGGTTAATGAAAAACTGTTTTTT. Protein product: CAWKNGPETGVNEKLFF.

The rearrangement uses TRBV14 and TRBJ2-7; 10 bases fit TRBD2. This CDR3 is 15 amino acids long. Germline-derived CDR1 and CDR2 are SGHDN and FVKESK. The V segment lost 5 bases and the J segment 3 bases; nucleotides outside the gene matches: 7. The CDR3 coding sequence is TGTGCCAGCAGCTCTAGCGGGAGAGACCTCTACGAGCAGTACTTC. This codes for CASSSSGRDLYEQYF.

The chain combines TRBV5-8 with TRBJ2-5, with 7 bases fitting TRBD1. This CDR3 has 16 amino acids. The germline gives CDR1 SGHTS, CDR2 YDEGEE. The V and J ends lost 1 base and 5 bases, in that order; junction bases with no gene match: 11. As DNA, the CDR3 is TGTGCCAGCAGCTTGATTGAGGGGGCCCTTGGGGAGACCCAGTACTTC. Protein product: CASSLIEGALGETQYF.

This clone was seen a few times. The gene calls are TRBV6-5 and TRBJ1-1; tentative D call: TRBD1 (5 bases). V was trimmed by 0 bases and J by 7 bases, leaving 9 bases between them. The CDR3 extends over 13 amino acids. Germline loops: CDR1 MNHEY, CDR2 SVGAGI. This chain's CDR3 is CASSYSTDFEAFF. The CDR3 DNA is TGTGCCAGCAGTTACTCGACAGATTTTGAAGCTTTCTTT.

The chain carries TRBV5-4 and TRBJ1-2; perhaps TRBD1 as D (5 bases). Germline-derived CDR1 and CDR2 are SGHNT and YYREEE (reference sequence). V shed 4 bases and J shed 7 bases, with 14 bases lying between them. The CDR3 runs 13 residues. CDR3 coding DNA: TGTGCCAGCAGCGCCCAGGGAGGTCGTGGCTACACCTTC. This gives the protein CASSAQGGRGYTF. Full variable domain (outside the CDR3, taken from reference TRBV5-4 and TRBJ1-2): ETGVTQSPTHLIKTRGQQVTLRCSSQSGHNTVSWYQQALGQGPQFIFQYYREEENGRGNFPPRFSGLQFPNYSSELNVNALELDDSALYLCASSAQGGRGYTFGSGTRLTVV.

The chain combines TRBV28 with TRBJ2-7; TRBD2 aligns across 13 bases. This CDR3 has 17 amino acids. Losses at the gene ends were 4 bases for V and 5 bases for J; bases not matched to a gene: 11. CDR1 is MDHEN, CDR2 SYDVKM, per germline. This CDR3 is CASSSSRTSGSTNEQYF. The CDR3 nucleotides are TGTGCCAGCAGTTCATCCAGGACTAGCGGGAGTACGAACGAGCAGTACTTC.

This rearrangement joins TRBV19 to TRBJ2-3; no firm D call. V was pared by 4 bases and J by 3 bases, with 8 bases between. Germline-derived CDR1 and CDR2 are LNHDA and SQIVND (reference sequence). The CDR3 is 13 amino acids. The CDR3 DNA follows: TGTGCCAGTAGTACCCCTCCTACAGATACGCAGTATTTT. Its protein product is CASSTPPTDTQYF.

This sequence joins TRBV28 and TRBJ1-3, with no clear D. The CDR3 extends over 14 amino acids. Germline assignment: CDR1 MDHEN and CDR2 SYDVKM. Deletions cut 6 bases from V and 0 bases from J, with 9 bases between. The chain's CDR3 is CASSDTYSGNTIYF. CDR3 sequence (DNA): TGTGCCAGCAGCGATACTTACTCTGGAAACACCATATATTTT.

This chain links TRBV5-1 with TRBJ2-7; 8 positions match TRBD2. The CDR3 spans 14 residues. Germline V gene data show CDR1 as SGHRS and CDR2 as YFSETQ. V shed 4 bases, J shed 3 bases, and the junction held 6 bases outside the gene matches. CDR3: CASSTGLVVYEQYF. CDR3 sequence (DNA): TGCGCCAGCAGCACGGGACTAGTTGTCTACGAGCAGTACTTC.

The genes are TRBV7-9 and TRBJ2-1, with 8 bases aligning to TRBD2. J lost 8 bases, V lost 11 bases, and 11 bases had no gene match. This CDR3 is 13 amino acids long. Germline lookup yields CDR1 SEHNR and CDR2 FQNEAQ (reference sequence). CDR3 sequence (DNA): TGTGCCGCGGGGGGCGTAGCCGGTTATGAGCAGTTCTTC. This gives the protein CAAGGVAGYEQFF.

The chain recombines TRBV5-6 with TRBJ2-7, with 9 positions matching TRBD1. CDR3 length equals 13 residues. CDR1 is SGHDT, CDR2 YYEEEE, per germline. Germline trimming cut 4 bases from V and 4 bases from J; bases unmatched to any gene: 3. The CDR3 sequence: CASSRTGVYEQYF. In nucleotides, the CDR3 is TGTGCCAGCAGCAGGACAGGGGTTTACGAGCAGTACTTC.

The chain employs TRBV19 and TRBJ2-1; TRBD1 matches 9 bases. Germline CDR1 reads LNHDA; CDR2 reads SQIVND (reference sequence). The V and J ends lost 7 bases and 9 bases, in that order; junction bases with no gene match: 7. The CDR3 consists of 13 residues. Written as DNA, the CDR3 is TGTGCCAGTACCCGGGACAGGGTTGGTGAGCAGTTCTTC. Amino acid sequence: CASTRDRVGEQFF.

The CDR3 nucleotides are TGTGCCAGCAGCTTACGTGGGGGGTACCAAGAGACCCAGTACTTC. Translation: CASSLRGGYQETQYF. This chain connects TRBV11-2 to TRBJ2-5, with a possible D match to TRBD2 (6 bases). Trimming removed 2 bases at V and 0 bases at J, with 10 bases between. This CDR3 is 15 amino acids long. CDR1 is SGHAT and CDR2 is FQNNGV in the germline V gene.

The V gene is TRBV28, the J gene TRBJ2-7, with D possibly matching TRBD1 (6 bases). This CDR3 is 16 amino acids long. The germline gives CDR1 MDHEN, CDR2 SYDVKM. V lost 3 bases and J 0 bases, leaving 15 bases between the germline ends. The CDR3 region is CASSLANDRSSYEQYF. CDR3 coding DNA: TGTGCCAGCAGTTTGGCCAACGACAGGTCCTCCTACGAGCAGTACTTC.

For the CDR3, the DNA is TGTGCCAGCAGCCCCCATAGCGGGGGGGATTTAGTTGAGCAGTTCTTC. This encodes CASSPHSGGDLVEQFF. The rearrangement uses TRBV5-4 and TRBJ2-1; TRBD2 agrees at 11 bases. The CDR3 is made up of 16 amino acids. V was clipped by 4 bases and J by 9 bases; unmatched bases: 12. Germline V CDR1 and CDR2: SGHNT, YYREEE (reference sequence).

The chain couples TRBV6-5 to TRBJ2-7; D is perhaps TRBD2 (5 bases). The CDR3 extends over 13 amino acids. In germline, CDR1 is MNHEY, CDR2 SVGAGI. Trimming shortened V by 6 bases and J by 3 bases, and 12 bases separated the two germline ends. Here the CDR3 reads CASSRTSFYEQYF. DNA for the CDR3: TGTGCCAGCAGCCGGACTTCATTCTACGAGCAGTACTTC.

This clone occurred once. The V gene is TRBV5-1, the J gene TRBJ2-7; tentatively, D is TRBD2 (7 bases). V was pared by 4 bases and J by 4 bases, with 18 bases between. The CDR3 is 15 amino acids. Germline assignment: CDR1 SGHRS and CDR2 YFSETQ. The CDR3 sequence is CASSRGAGAGYEQYF. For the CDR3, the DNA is TGCGCCAGCAGCCGGGGGGCGGGAGCGGGATACGAGCAGTACTTC. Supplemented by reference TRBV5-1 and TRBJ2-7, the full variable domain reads KAGVTQTPRYLIKTRGQQVTLSCSPISGHRSVSWYQQTPGQGLQFLFEYFSETQRNKGNFPGRFSGRQFSNSRSEMNVSTLELGDSALYLCASSRGAGAGYEQYFGPGTRLTVT.

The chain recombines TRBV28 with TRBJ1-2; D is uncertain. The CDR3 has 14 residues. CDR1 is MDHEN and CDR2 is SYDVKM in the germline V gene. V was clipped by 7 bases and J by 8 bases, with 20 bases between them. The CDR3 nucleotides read TGTGCCAGCACCGCTATTGGAAGGGAGTACGGCTACACCTTC. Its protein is CASTAIGREYGYTF.

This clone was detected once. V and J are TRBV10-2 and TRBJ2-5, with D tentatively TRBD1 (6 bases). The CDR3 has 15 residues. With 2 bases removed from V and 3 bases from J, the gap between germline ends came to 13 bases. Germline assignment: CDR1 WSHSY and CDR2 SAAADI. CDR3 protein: CASSETGSEEETQYF. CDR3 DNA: TGCGCCAGCAGTGAGACAGGGTCGGAGGAAGAGACCCAGTACTTC.

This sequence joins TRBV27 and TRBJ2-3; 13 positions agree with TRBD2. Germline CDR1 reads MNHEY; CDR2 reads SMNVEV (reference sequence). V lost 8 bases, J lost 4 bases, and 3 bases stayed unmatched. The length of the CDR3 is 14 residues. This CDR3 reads CASGLAGVSDTQYF. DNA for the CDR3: TGTGCCAGCGGACTAGCGGGAGTTTCAGATACGCAGTATTTT.

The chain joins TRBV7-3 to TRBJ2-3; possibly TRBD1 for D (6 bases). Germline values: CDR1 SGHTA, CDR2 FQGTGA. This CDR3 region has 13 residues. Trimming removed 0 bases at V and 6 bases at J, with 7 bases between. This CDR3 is CASSLTQGDTQYF. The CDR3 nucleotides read TGTGCCAGCAGCTTAACCCAGGGGGATACGCAGTATTTT.

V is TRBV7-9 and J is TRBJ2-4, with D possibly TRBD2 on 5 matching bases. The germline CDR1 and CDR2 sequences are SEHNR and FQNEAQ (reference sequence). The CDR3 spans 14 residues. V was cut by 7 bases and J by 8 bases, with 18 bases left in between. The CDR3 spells CASKGETSEDIQYF. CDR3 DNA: TGTGCCAGCAAGGGAGAGACTTCAGAAGACATTCAGTACTTC.